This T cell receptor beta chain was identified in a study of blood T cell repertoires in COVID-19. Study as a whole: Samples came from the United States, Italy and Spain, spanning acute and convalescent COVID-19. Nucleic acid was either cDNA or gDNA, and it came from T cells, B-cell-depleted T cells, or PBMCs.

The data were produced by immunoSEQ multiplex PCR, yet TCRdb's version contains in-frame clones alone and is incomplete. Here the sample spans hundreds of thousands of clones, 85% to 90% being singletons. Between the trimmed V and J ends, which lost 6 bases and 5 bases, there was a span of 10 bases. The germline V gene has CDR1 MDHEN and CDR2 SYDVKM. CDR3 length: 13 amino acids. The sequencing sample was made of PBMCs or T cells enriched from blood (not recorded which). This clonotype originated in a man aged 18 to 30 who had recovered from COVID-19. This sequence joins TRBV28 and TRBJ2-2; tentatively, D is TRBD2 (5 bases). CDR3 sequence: CASSGEGTGELFF. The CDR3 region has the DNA TGTGCCAGCAGCGGTGAGGGAACCGGGGAGCTGTTTTTT.